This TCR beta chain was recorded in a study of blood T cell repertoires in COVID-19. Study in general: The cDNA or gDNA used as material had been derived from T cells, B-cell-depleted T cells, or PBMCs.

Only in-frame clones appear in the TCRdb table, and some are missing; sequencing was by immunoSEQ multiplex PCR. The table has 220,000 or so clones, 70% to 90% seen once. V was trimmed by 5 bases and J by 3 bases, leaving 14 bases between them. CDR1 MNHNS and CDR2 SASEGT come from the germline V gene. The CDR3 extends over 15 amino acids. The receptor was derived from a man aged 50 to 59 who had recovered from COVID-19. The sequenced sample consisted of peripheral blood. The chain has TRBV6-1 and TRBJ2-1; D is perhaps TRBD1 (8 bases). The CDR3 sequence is CASSQQGGLYNEQFF. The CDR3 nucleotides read TGTGCCAGCAGTCAACAGGGGGGGCTCTACAATGAGCAGTTCTTC.